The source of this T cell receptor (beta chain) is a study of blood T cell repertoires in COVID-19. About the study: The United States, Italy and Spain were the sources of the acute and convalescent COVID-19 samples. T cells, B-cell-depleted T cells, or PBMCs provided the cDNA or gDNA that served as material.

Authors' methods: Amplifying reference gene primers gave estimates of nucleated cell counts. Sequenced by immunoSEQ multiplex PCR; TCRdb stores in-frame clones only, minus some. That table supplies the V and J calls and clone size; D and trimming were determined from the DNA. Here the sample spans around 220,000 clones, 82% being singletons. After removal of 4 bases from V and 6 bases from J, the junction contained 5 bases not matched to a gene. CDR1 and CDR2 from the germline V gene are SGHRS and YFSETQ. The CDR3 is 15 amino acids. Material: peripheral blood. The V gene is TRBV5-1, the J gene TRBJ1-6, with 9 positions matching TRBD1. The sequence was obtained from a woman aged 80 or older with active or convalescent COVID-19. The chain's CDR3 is CASSRTGEGNSPLHF. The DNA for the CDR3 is TGCGCCAGCAGCCGGACAGGGGAAGGTAATTCACCCCTCCACTTT. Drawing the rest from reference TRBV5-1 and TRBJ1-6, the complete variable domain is KAGVTQTPRYLIKTRGQQVTLSCSPISGHRSVSWYQQTPGQGLQFLFEYFSETQRNKGNFPGRFSGRQFSNSRSEMNVSTLELGDSALYLCASSRTGEGNSPLHFGNGTRLTVT.